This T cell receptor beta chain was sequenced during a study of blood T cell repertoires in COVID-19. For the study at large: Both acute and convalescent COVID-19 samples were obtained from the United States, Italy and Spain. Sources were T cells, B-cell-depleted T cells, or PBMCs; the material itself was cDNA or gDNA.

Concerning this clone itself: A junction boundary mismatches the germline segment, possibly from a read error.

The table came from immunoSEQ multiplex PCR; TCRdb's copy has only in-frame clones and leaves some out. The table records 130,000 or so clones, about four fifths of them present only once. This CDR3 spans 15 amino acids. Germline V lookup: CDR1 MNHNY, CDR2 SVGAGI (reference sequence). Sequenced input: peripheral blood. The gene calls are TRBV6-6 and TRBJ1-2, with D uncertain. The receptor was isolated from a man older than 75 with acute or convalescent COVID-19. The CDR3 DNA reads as TGTGCCAGCAGGTACTACGGTCGGGGAACCTATGGCTACACCTTC. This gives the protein CASRYYGRGTYGYTF.